The text below deals with one TCR beta chain. The antigen is not known. The sample is drawn from a study of T cells in tuberculosis. Study background: The T cells targeted glucose monomycolate, a mycobacterial lipid, via CD1B. Samples predate treatment or fall within its first 7 days. General observations from the study: The TCR-beta difference was not significant; alpha differences partly reflected length. GMM-specific TCRs were nearer to active tuberculosis alpha repertoires, suggesting expansion.

As for time point: new active TB diagnosis, blood taken before or within 7 days of starting treatment. There are 14 residues in the CDR3. The germline gives CDR1 LGHNA, CDR2 YSLEER. V lost 1 base to trimming and J lost 12 bases; unmatched junction nucleotides: 8. The repertoire was sequenced with immunoSEQ multiplex PCR; TCRdb's copy has only in-frame clones and lacks some. The sample includes around 35,000 clones, less than 95% of them seen just once. The sequenced sample was PBMCs, obtained at tuberculosis diagnosis. The genes are TRBV4-3 and TRBJ2-1; TRBD1 matches 8 bases. This TCR came from an adult with tuberculosis. CDR3 residues: CASSQAPGTGVQFF. Written as DNA, the CDR3 is TGCGCCAGCAGCCAAGCCCCCGGGACAGGAGTGCAGTTCTTC.